The clone carrying this T cell receptor beta chain was detected only once. This specimen belongs to a study of blood T cell repertoires in COVID-19. Background on the study: The cDNA or gDNA used as material had been derived from T cells, B-cell-depleted T cells, or PBMCs.

The CDR3 runs 14 residues. Per germline, CDR1 MNHEY and CDR2 SVGAGI. With V trimmed by 0 bases and J by 7 bases, 4 bases remained unmatched. In the original workflow: Amplified reference gene primers provided the basis for estimating nucleated cell counts. Generated by immunoSEQ multiplex PCR, the TCRdb table keeps only in-frame clones and is missing some. V, J and clone size derive from that table, while D and trimming were established from the DNA sequence. This table holds 95,000 to 110,000 clones, 80% to 85% found once. Specimen: peripheral blood. This sequence was found in a man in his sixties or seventies with acute or convalescent COVID-19. The chain carries TRBV6-5 and TRBJ1-2; 8 nucleotides match TRBD1. The CDR3 DNA reads TGTGCCAGCAGTTACTCGGACAGGGTGGGTGGCTACACCTTC. It is translated as CASSYSDRVGGYTF.